Sequencing of this T cell receptor (beta chain) was carried out in a study of CD8+CD57+ T cells in acquired aplastic anemia (dated by TCRdb to 2017 to 2018). Background for the entire study: On average, sorted CD4+ and CD8+ cells yielded 3.2 ug of extracted DNA, with a range of about 0.18 to 30 ug. CD8+CD57+ expansion was defined as frequency above the mean frequency observed in healthy subjects. What the work shows at the level of the full study, not this receptor alone: Approximately 31 CD8+ CDR3 sequences were found in both patients and controls but appeared to be highly expressed in patients and within the immunodominant clones of the patients. Patients and healthy controls showed no significant difference in CD8+ Simpson's diversity (P=0.060).

The CDR3 starts with the cysteine, ends with the phenylalanine, and has 15 residues. The kept DNA is CDR3 alone, 45 bases in frame from the first base. The CDR1 and CDR2 encoded by the germline V gene (reference sequence) are DFQATT and SNEGSKA. V trim: 6 bases; J trim: 4 bases; unmatched bases: 13. TCR beta VDJ combination and CDR3 sequence profiling used genomic DNA as the template. TCR repertoire sequencing was run on an Illumina HiSeq 2000. Per the original workflow: Repertoires were assessed using TRBV/TRBJ rearrangement plots, CDR3 size and DJ length profiles, and Simpson's diversity index. The immunodominant clone was defined as the most abundant DNA sequence in deep sequencing data. CDR3 amino acid sequences were screened for sharing across subjects and were compared with published repertoires and the VDJdb database. Clones were called with MiXCR by TCRdb after fastp trimmed the public reads at Q25, and only in-frame beta chains were retained. Rows with a matching CDR3 protein are joined into one entry that keeps the most common DNA and genes. These V and J calls rely on TCRdb rather than the paper's analysis. Recorded for this sample are around 200,000 distinct CDR3 sequences; about half of them occurred a single time. The top ten constitute 10% to 15% of the sample.

Patients chosen for sequencing had shown expansion of CD8+CD57+ cells by flow cytometry. All patients had severe acquired aplastic anemia diagnosed by International Study of Aplastic Anemia and Agranulocytosis and Camitta criteria. No therapy had been received by the patients at the time of blood sampling. In the study, sorted CD4+ and CD8+ blood T cells from patients with severe aplastic anemia and from healthy subjects underwent deep sequencing of TCR repertoires. Patients were enrolled in the USA under clinicaltrials.gov protocols 00001620, 01623167, 00001397, 00071045, 00081523 and 00961064. Ficoll-Paque density gradient centrifugation was used to isolate peripheral blood mononuclear cells. Before DNA extraction, CD4+ and CD8+ T cells were sorted with FACS or magnetic beads. This clonotype was detected only a few times. There is no known antigen for this receptor. Base qualities are not provided; no much larger clone lies one nucleotide away.

This TCR derives from a human donor with aplastic anemia. Sequencing input: sorted CD4+, CD8+, or CD8+CD57+ T cells (not recorded which) from PBMCs. The rearranged segments are TRBV20-1 and TRBJ2-3; 7 central bases correspond to TRBD2. The CDR3 is CSARRGGGTADTQYF. The nucleotide sequence is given as TGCAGTGCCAGAAGAGGCGGGGGTACCGCAGATACGCAGTATTTT.